This TCR beta chain was sequenced during a study of shared clonotypes between healthy human individuals. Overall study context: A donor's plate count was three for CD4 naive and three for CD4 memory; CD8 naive had two and CD8 memory one. Points from the study as a whole: Shared clonotypes across all four donors exceeded non-shared ones in generation probability.

Germline values: CDR1 SGHRS, CDR2 YFSETQ. CDR3 length: 14 residues. The V end lost 1 base, the J end lost 0 bases, and 5 bases lay between the germline ends. Evenly divided among several immunoSEQ plates was the genomic DNA of each subset. For sorted subsets, 150 to 200 ng DNA per replicate equaled about 27,000 T cell genomes. Produced via immunoSEQ multiplex PCR; TCRdb's table is partial and in-frame only. This table holds approximately 1.5 million clones, around 98.5% found once. Notes on this clone: The antigen remains unidentified.

Sequenced input: naive CD4+ T cells sorted from blood. Regarding subset: CD45RA+ positively selected. This TCR came from a young man in good health. This chain links TRBV5-1 with TRBJ2-4; D is uncertain. CDR3 DNA sequence: TGCGCCAGCAGCTTGTCAGTAGCCAAAAACATTCAGTACTTC. Translation: CASSLSVAKNIQYF.